Each of the 16 T cell receptor beta chains below was sequenced from the same sample in a study of long-term antiretroviral therapy in people with HIV. Survey-level immunoSEQ v3.0 assays were run. Sequenced by immunoSEQ multiplex PCR; TCRdb stores in-frame clones only, minus some. In the table there are fewer than 35,000 clones, about 80% of which are singletons. Sequencing was performed on unsorted PBMCs, taken 0.4 years before starting antiretroviral therapy. The receptors here all came from a man younger than 30 with HIV.

The chain has TRBV5-6 and TRBJ2-7; D call uncertain. V gave up 0 bases and J gave up 0 bases, with 4 bases separating them. This CDR3 is 13 amino acids long. Germline CDR1 and CDR2: SGHDT and YYEEEE. The CDR3 DNA reads as TGTGCCAGCAGCTTGGGGTACTCCTACGAGCAGTACTTC. Protein product: CASSLGYSYEQYF. Combining the CDR3 with reference TRBV5-6 and TRBJ2-7 gives the whole variable domain DAGVTQSPTHLIKTRGQQVTLRCSPKSGHDTVSWYQQALGQGPQFIFQYYEEEERQRGNFPDRFSGHQFPNYSSELNVNALLLGDSALYLCASSLGYSYEQYFGPGTRLTVT.

The chain uses TRBV11-2 and TRBJ1-3; no clear D gene. Germline CDR1 and CDR2: SGHAT and FQNNGV. V was pared by 0 bases and J by 2 bases, with 8 bases between. The CDR3 consists of 15 residues. The CDR3 spells CASSLDRVTGNTIYF. The CDR3 bases are TGTGCCAGCAGCTTAGATAGGGTTACTGGAAACACCATATATTTT.

This clone has a single count. V is TRBV30 and J is TRBJ2-1; D call uncertain. V was cut by 7 bases and J by 7 bases, with 11 bases left in between. The CDR3 covers 11 residues. From germline, CDR1 is GTSNPN and CDR2 SVGIG (reference sequence). For the CDR3, the DNA is TGTGCCTCACCCGGAGCGAATGAGCAGTTCTTC. Protein product: CASPGANEQFF.

V and J are TRBV6-5 and TRBJ1-5; possible D gene TRBD1, 5 bases. Germline V CDR1 and CDR2: MNHEY, SVGAGI. This CDR3 contains 13 residues. The V end lost 0 bases, the J end lost 11 bases, and 11 bases lay between the germline ends. CDR3 in amino acids: CASSYSAQGTQHF. The CDR3 DNA reads as TGTGCCAGCAGTTACTCGGCTCAGGGTACCCAGCATTTT.

The V call is TRBV10-3, the J call TRBJ2-7, with D possibly TRBD2 on 6 matching bases. The length of the CDR3 is 12 residues. From germline, CDR1 is ENHRY and CDR2 SYGVKD. The CDR3 DNA sequence: TGTGCAGCCTCCGGGACTTCCGGAGAGCAGTACTTC. Amino acids: CAASGTSGEQYF.

This clone has only one observation. The same CDR3 also results from other DNA sequences found in this sample. This sequence joins TRBV5-1 and TRBJ2-7; tentative D call: TRBD1 (5 bases). The CDR3 spans 13 residues. Trimming removed 0 bases from V and 1 base from J, with 5 bases in between. Germline CDR1 and CDR2: SGHRS and YFSETQ. The CDR3 protein is CASSLGQSYEQYF. Written as DNA, the CDR3 is TGCGCCAGCAGCTTGGGACAGTCCTACGAGCAGTACTTC.

The gene calls are TRBV28 and TRBJ2-7; D not certain. With 5 bases removed from V and 2 bases from J, the gap between germline ends came to 4 bases. The germline V gene has CDR1 MDHEN and CDR2 SYDVKM. The CDR3 is 11 amino acids. Written as DNA, the CDR3 is TGTGCCAGCAGTCCCGCCTACGAGCAGTACTTC. Protein: CASSPAYEQYF.

The V call is TRBV5-6, the J call TRBJ1-4; D possibly corresponds to TRBD1 (5 bases). This CDR3 comprises 17 residues. Germline assignment: CDR1 SGHDT and CDR2 YYEEEE. The germline V and J ends were trimmed by 3 bases and 8 bases, with 23 bases remaining between them. Written as DNA, the CDR3 is TGTGCCAGCAGCTCCCAATTCTTTCCAGGGTTATTCGAAAAACTGTTTTTT. Translated: CASSSQFFPGLFEKLFF.

In DNA form, the CDR3 reads TGTGCCAGCAGCCCGGGGGACAGGTACTCGTACGAGCAGTACTTC. This gives the protein CASSPGDRYSYEQYF. This chain joins TRBV9 and TRBJ2-7; 8 nucleotides align to TRBD1. This CDR3 has 15 amino acids. From germline, CDR1 is SGDLS and CDR2 YYNGEE. Losses at the gene ends were 4 bases for V and 4 bases for J; bases not matched to a gene: 10.

The gene calls are TRBV19 and TRBJ1-5; D is unresolved. The V end was cut by 1 base, the J end by 9 bases, with 13 bases between. The CDR3 totals 14 residues. Per germline, CDR1 LNHDA and CDR2 SQIVND (reference sequence). This CDR3 is CASSIGQVEGPQHF. CDR3 sequence (DNA): TGTGCCAGTAGTATAGGGCAGGTCGAAGGGCCCCAGCATTTT.

The genes are TRBV7-9 and TRBJ2-3, with no clear D. The germline V and J ends were trimmed by 1 base and 0 bases, with 14 bases remaining between them. Germline CDR1 is SEHNR and CDR2 is FQNEAQ (reference sequence). This CDR3 comprises 17 residues. CDR3 protein: CASSLGRRIASTDTQYF. Written as DNA, the CDR3 is TGTGCCAGCAGCTTAGGCAGGCGCATTGCTAGCACAGATACGCAGTATTTT. Full variable domain (rest looked up from reference TRBV7-9 and TRBJ2-3): DTGVSQNPRHKITKRGQNVTFRCDPISEHNRLYWYRQTLGQGPEFLTYFQNEAQLEKSRLLSDRFSAERPKGSFSTLEIQRTEQGDSAMYLCASSLGRRIASTDTQYFGPGTRLTVL.

V usage is TRBV29-1 and J usage is TRBJ2-5; D is unclear. Looked up from germline, CDR1 is SQVTM and CDR2 is ANQGSEA. This CDR3 is 11 amino acids long. V gave up 4 bases and J gave up 7 bases, with 10 bases separating them. The CDR3 bases are TGCAGCGTTGCCCCCGGCGGGACCCAGTACTTC. Amino acid sequence: CSVAPGGTQYF.

This chain uses TRBV7-3 with TRBJ1-1; D is uncertain. The germline V gene has CDR1 SGHTA and CDR2 FQGTGA. The germline V and J ends were trimmed by 5 bases and 1 base, with 11 bases remaining between them. The CDR3 sequence is 14 residues long. The chain's CDR3 is CASSPYTTNTEAFF. The CDR3 coding sequence is TGTGCCAGCAGCCCCTACACCACGAACACTGAAGCTTTCTTT. The entire variable domain, with the rest obtained from reference TRBV7-3 and TRBJ1-1, is as follows: GAGVSQTPSNKVTEKGKYVELRCDPISGHTALYWYRQSLGQGPEFLIYFQGTGAADDSGLPNDRFFAVRPEGSVSTLKIQRTERGDSAVYLCASSPYTTNTEAFFGQGTRLTVV.

The rearrangement joins TRBV5-1 to TRBJ2-3; D may be TRBD2 (6 bases). Deletions cut 1 base from V and 0 bases from J, with 9 bases between. Germline assignment: CDR1 SGHRS and CDR2 YFSETQ. The CDR3 spans 15 residues. CDR3 DNA sequence: TGCGCCAGCAGCTTGCGCGGGGCTAGCACAGATACGCAGTATTTT. It is translated as CASSLRGASTDTQYF.

CDR3 in DNA: TGTGCCAGTAGTACCACCATGACAGGGTGGCACACAGATACGCAGTATTTT. Amino acids: CASSTTMTGWHTDTQYF. The chain recombines TRBV19 with TRBJ2-3, with 7 bases identical to TRBD1. Per the germline V gene, CDR1 is LNHDA and CDR2 is SQIVND (reference sequence). V lost 4 bases, J lost 2 bases, and 12 bases stayed unmatched. The CDR3 totals 17 residues.

This chain links TRBV5-1 with TRBJ1-1; 7 bases are shared with TRBD1. The CDR3 consists of 16 residues. The germline V gene has CDR1 SGHRS and CDR2 YFSETQ. Trimming at V came to 1 base and at J to 2 bases, leaving 8 bases not matched to a gene. The CDR3 reads CASSLSLGTANTEAFF. The DNA for the CDR3 is TGCGCCAGCAGCTTGAGTCTCGGGACAGCTAACACTGAAGCTTTCTTT.